This T cell receptor (beta chain) was identified during a study of Graves' ophthalmopathy and Graves' hyperthyroidism. Study as a whole: Peripheral blood collection took place at initial diagnosis, before any treatment.

Study-wide results and limits: Ophthalmopathy was separated from stable hyperthyroidism by a 13-signature model with approximately 90% sensitivity and 81.08% specificity.

Clinical symptoms, serum thyroxine, TRAb, thyroid ultrasound and orbital computed tomography were relied on for diagnosis. Out of around 9.4 ml of fresh peripheral blood, PBMCs were obtained. Investigators amplified TCR beta CDR3 regions from RNA transcripts. Second-round multiplex PCR came after a first-round RT-PCR that employed HTBI primers. A single record per CDR3 protein comes from TCRdb applying MiXCR to the multiplex PCR reads. The data show hundreds of thousands of distinct CDR3 sequences, with 20% to 25% seen just once and 2.5% to 3.5% held by the top ten. This clonotype appeared many times. Its antigen is unidentified. Source material: peripheral blood. This sequence originates from a woman aged 18 to 35 with stable Graves' hyperthyroidism.

CDR3 sequence reads: CASSAKDRGTEAFF. In DNA form, the CDR3 reads TGTGCCAGCTCAGCTAAGGACAGGGGCACTGAAGCTTTCTTT. V and J are TRBV18 and TRBJ1-1; 9 bases agree with TRBD1. The CDR3 has 14 residues. V gave up 5 bases and J gave up 4 bases; unmatched junction bases: 5. In germline, CDR1 is KGHSH, CDR2 LQKENI.